What follows are 22 T cell receptor beta chains derived from one specimen sequenced in a study of cytomegalovirus exposure and HLA in healthy donors. 13 Jbeta primers and 60 Vbeta primers were used for the PCR. Repertoires were generated with immunoSEQ multiplex PCR, while TCRdb's copy carries only in-frame clones and drops some. Of around 80,000 clones listed, over 65% are singletons. Sequencing was carried out using PBMCs. The receptor set was obtained from a man in his forties in good health and CMV-seronegative.

V gene TRBV28 combines with J gene TRBJ1-4; 7 bases fit TRBD1. From germline, CDR1 is MDHEN and CDR2 SYDVKM. Trimming cost V 5 bases and J 10 bases; bases outside gene matches: 13. The CDR3 spans 15 residues. CDR3 bases: TGTGCCAGCAGTCCCGTCCAGGGGGGTGGAGGAAAACTGTTTTTT. It codes for CASSPVQGGGGKLFF.

V gene TRBV23-1 combines with J gene TRBJ2-4; TRBD2 agrees at 14 bases. TRBV23-1 is an ORF, and what it does is uncertain. This CDR3 is built from 17 residues. The junction had 4 bases not matched to a gene; V was cut back by 4 bases and J by 2 bases. CDR3 sequence: CASSPGLAGATKNIQYF. DNA for the CDR3: TGCGCCAGCAGTCCGGGACTAGCGGGAGCGACCAAAAACATTCAGTACTTC.

The chain uses TRBV4-1 and TRBJ1-2, with 7 bases matching TRBD1. Germline V gives CDR1 MGHRA, CDR2 YSYEKL. V lost 0 bases, J lost 4 bases, and 5 bases stayed unmatched. The CDR3 loop spans 15 amino acids. The CDR3 region is CASSQEGAGGYGYTF. CDR3 nucleotides: TGCGCCAGCAGCCAAGAGGGGGCAGGGGGCTATGGCTACACCTTC.

In its sample, this clone was seen once. The V and J genes are TRBV18 and TRBJ2-7, with 10 positions matching TRBD2. Trimming took 2 bases from V and 1 from J; bases not matched to a gene: 5. The germline gives CDR1 KGHSH, CDR2 LQKENI. This CDR3 is built from 16 residues. The DNA for the CDR3 is TGTGCCAGCTCACCAGGACTAGCGGTAACATCCTACGAGCAGTACTTC. Protein sequence: CASSPGLAVTSYEQYF.

This clone has just one count. V is TRBV7-9 and J is TRBJ1-2; a possible D gene is TRBD1 (5 bases). The length of the CDR3 is 14 residues. V was cut by 5 bases and J by 4 bases, with 14 bases left in between. Germline V CDR1 and CDR2: SEHNR, FQNEAQ (reference sequence). The chain's CDR3 is CASSQGYSPYGYTF. The CDR3 nucleotides are TGTGCCAGCAGCCAGGGCTACAGTCCCTATGGCTACACCTTC.

This clone was seen once. The rearrangement links TRBV5-4 to TRBJ2-3; 7 nucleotides match TRBD2. Germline values: CDR1 SGHNT, CDR2 YYREEE (reference sequence). The J segment lost 0 bases and the V segment lost 1 base, leaving 5 bases of the junction unmatched. The CDR3 length is 16 residues. CDR3 DNA sequence: TGTGCCAGCAGCTTGACTAGCGTTGATAGCACAGATACGCAGTATTTT. Translating it yields CASSLTSVDSTDTQYF. Variable domain in full (rest from reference TRBV5-4 and TRBJ2-3): ETGVTQSPTHLIKTRGQQVTLRCSSQSGHNTVSWYQQALGQGPQFIFQYYREEENGRGNFPPRFSGLQFPNYSSELNVNALELDDSALYLCASSLTSVDSTDTQYFGPGTRLTVL.

This clone appeared a few times. CDR3 bases: TGTGCCAGCAGTTTTCCCACTCGACATGGGGGGGAGGATCAGCCCCAGCATTTT. Translated, it gives CASSFPTRHGGEDQPQHF. The V gene is TRBV28, the J gene TRBJ1-5; D might be TRBD1 (5 bases). This CDR3 has 18 residues. Germline V gene sequence: CDR1 MDHEN, CDR2 SYDVKM. V gave up 3 bases and J gave up 5 bases, with 23 bases separating them.

The chain joins TRBV5-6 to TRBJ2-2; D is unclear. In germline, CDR1 is SGHDT, CDR2 YYEEEE. V was trimmed by 2 bases and J by 2 bases, leaving 7 bases between them. The length of the CDR3 is 14 residues. The DNA for the CDR3 is TGTGCCAGCAGCTTCGTGACAAACACCGGGGAGCTGTTTTTT. Translating it yields CASSFVTNTGELFF. The complete variable domain, with remaining parts taken from reference TRBV5-6 and TRBJ2-2, reads DAGVTQSPTHLIKTRGQQVTLRCSPKSGHDTVSWYQQALGQGPQFIFQYYEEEERQRGNFPDRFSGHQFPNYSSELNVNALLLGDSALYLCASSFVTNTGELFFGEGSRLTVL.

The V call is TRBV9, the J call TRBJ2-2; D not certain. This CDR3 comprises 14 residues. Germline V gene sequence: CDR1 SGDLS, CDR2 YYNGEE. The V gene lost 0 bases and the J gene lost 6 bases, with 9 bases spanning the gap. The CDR3 loop reads CASSVGRVPGELFF. CDR3 nucleotide sequence: TGTGCCAGCAGCGTAGGTCGAGTTCCCGGGGAGCTGTTTTTT.

The J gene is TRBJ2-3, the V gene TRBV5-4, with 11 bases aligning to TRBD1. The germline V gene encodes CDR1 SGHNT and CDR2 YYREEE (reference sequence). The V gene end was trimmed by 4 bases and the J gene end by 2 bases; junction bases not matched to a gene: 3. The CDR3 is made up of 15 amino acids. Here the CDR3 DNA reads TGTGCCAGCAGCCCGGGACAGGGGGTCACAGATACGCAGTATTTT. As protein: CASSPGQGVTDTQYF. Full variable domain (missing parts from reference TRBV5-4 and TRBJ2-3): ETGVTQSPTHLIKTRGQQVTLRCSSQSGHNTVSWYQQALGQGPQFIFQYYREEENGRGNFPPRFSGLQFPNYSSELNVNALELDDSALYLCASSPGQGVTDTQYFGPGTRLTVL.

Only one count was recorded for this clone. The V call is TRBV21-1, the J call TRBJ2-7; TRBD2 is the table's D call, not checked against the DNA. TRBV21-1 is a listed pseudogene. This CDR3 is 16 amino acids long. The CDR3 region has the DNA TGTGCCAGCAGCAAAGGGGAGGGAGGTGATTACTACGAGCAGTACTTC. Residues: CASSKGEGGDYYEQYF.

This chain links TRBV5-1 with TRBJ2-7; D perhaps matches TRBD2 (6 bases). With 4 bases removed from V and 2 bases from J, the gap between germline ends came to 16 bases. Germline CDR1 reads SGHRS; CDR2 reads YFSETQ. The length of the CDR3 is 15 residues. CDR3 sequence reads: CASSDGTGVAYEQYF. CDR3 bases: TGCGCCAGCAGCGACGGGACGGGGGTTGCCTACGAGCAGTACTTC.

The rearrangement joins TRBV5-4 to TRBJ2-1; TRBD2 aligns across 13 bases. The CDR3 runs 16 residues. V shed 4 bases, J shed 2 bases, and the junction held 3 bases outside the gene matches. Germline V gene data show CDR1 as SGHNT and CDR2 as YYREEE (reference sequence). The CDR3 reads CASSPGLAGTYNEQFF. For the CDR3, the DNA is TGTGCCAGCAGCCCGGGACTAGCGGGGACCTACAATGAGCAGTTCTTC.

The chain joins TRBV15 to TRBJ1-1; D call uncertain. The CDR3 contains 13 residues. V was trimmed by 0 bases and J by 4 bases, leaving 6 bases between them. Per germline, CDR1 LNHNV and CDR2 YYDKDF (reference sequence). For the CDR3, the DNA is TGTGCCACCAGCAGAGATCGTTCCACTGAAGCTTTCTTT. It specifies CATSRDRSTEAFF.

This clone was seen a handful of times. The chain is built from TRBV18 and TRBJ2-1, with 10 bases lining up with TRBD2. Germline V gene lookup returns CDR1 KGHSH and CDR2 LQKENI. With 1 base clipped from V and 4 bases from J, the junction kept 4 bases outside the gene matches. There are 16 residues in the CDR3. CDR3 region: CASSPLAGGGYNEQFF. The CDR3 DNA follows: TGTGCCAGCTCACCACTAGCGGGAGGAGGGTACAATGAGCAGTTCTTC.

The chain joins TRBV9 to TRBJ2-1; 9 bases fit TRBD2. The CDR3 length is 15 residues. The V gene's germline CDR1 is SGDLS and CDR2 YYNGEE. J was trimmed by 8 bases and V by 4 bases; bases with no gene match: 10. The CDR3 coding sequence is TGTGCCAGCAGCCCCCTTATTAGCGGGAGCGATGAGCAGTTCTTC. Its protein is CASSPLISGSDEQFF.

This clone has just a few counts. The V gene is TRBV5-3, the J gene TRBJ2-1; tentative D call: TRBD2 (6 bases). TRBV5-3 is reported as an ORF; its role is uncertain. V lost 1 base and J 6 bases, leaving 8 bases between the germline ends. The CDR3 is 13 residues long. CDR3 protein: CARSLLGGNEQFF. The DNA for the CDR3 is TGTGCCAGAAGCTTGCTGGGGGGCAATGAGCAGTTCTTC.

The CDR3 DNA reads TGTGCCAGCACGCGGGAGGGATTGGGAAACTATGGCTACACCTTC. Encoded protein: CASTREGLGNYGYTF. The chain couples TRBV28 to TRBJ1-2; D unresolved. Trimming removed 7 bases from V and 2 bases from J, with 17 bases in between. The V gene's germline CDR1 is MDHEN and CDR2 SYDVKM. The CDR3 contains 15 residues.

This clone was detected only a few times. This sequence joins TRBV7-9 and TRBJ2-7, with 8 bases lining up with TRBD1. CDR1 and CDR2 from the germline V gene are SEHNR and FQNEAQ (reference sequence). J lost 4 bases, V lost 4 bases, and 21 bases had no gene match. The CDR3 loop spans 19 amino acids. CDR3 region: CASSYPRTGGTPPQYEQYF. The CDR3 DNA reads TGTGCCAGCAGCTACCCGCGAACAGGGGGGACCCCGCCTCAATACGAGCAGTACTTC.

This chain connects TRBV11-2 to TRBJ2-1, with D perhaps TRBD1 (5 bases). Germline CDR1 is SGHAT and CDR2 is FQNNGV. The CDR3 consists of 17 residues. The V end lost 0 bases, the J end lost 10 bases, and 22 bases lay between the germline ends. The chain's CDR3 is CASSLDPRTSYSGEQFF. The CDR3 nucleotides are TGTGCCAGCAGCTTAGATCCCCGGACCTCATATTCAGGGGAGCAGTTCTTC.

This clone appeared a few times. Other nucleotide sequences in the sample specify the same CDR3. The chain carries TRBV29-1 and TRBJ1-3, with D possibly being TRBD1 (6 bases). The V gene's germline CDR1 is SQVTM and CDR2 ANQGSEA. The CDR3 is made up of 14 amino acids. Trimming shortened V by 4 bases and J by 1 base, and 11 bases separated the two germline ends. The CDR3 reads CSVGLGQSGNTIYF. CDR3 DNA: TGCAGCGTTGGATTGGGACAATCTGGAAACACCATATATTTT.

Here the CDR3 DNA reads TGTGCCAGCAGGGTTAGCTGGAAATCAGATACGCAGTATTTT. It codes for CASRVSWKSDTQYF. This chain connects TRBV6-5 to TRBJ2-3; D is undetermined. Germline CDR1 MNHEY, CDR2 SVGAGI. This CDR3 region has 14 residues. Trimming took 6 bases from V and 4 from J, leaving 14 bases between them.